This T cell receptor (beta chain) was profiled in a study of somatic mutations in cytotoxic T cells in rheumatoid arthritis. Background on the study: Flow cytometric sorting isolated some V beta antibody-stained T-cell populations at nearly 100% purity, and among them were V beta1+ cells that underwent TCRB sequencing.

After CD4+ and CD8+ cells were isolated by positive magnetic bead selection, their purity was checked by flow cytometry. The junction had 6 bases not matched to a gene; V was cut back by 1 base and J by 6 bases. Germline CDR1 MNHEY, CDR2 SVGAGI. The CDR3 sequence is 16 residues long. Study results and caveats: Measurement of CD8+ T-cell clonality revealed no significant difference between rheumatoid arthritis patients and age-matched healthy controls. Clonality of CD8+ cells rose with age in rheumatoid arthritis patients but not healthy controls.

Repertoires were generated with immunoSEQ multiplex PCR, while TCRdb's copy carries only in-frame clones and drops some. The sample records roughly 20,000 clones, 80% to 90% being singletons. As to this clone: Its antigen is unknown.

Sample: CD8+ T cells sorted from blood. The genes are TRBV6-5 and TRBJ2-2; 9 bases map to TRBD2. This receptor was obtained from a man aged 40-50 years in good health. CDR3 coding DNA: TGTGCCAGCAGTTACTGGGTAGCGGGAGCCCCCGGGGAGCTGTTTTTT. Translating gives CASSYWVAGAPGELFF.